Listed below are T cell receptor beta chains from one sample, sequenced in a study of cytomegalovirus exposure and HLA in healthy donors. Assay used: immunoSEQ multiplex PCR; TCRdb lists only in-frame clones, some missing. This table lists around 50,000 clones. Sequencing used PBMCs. These receptors were obtained from a woman aged 45-65 years in good health and CMV-seropositive. Both conserved end residues are part of each CDR3. A D gene is named only where the DNA matches it firmly.

D | J | V | DNA | CDR3
. | TRBJ2-3 | TRBV4-1 | TGCGCCAGCAGCCAAGATGGGACCGGCGGGGCCACAGATACGCAGTATTTT | CASSQDGTGGATDTQYF
. | TRBJ1-6 | TRBV11-1 | TGTGCCAGCAGTGCAGGGGTAAATTCACCCCTCCACTTT | CASSAGVNSPLHF
TRBD1 | TRBJ2-1 | TRBV29-1 | TGCAGCGTTGAACCGGGGAACAGGGGGGCATACAATGAGCAGTTCTTC | CSVEPGNRGAYNEQFF
TRBD1 | TRBJ1-6 | TRBV2 | TGTGCCAGCAGTGAAGCGACCGGACAGGGCTTTTTGCGATCACCCCTCCACTTT | CASSEATGQGFLRSPLHF
TRBD2 | TRBJ2-5 | TRBV5-1 | TGCGCCAGCAGCGCCCTAGCGGGAGCAGAGACCCAGTACTTC | CASSALAGAETQYF
TRBD2 | TRBJ2-1 | TRBV2 | TGTGCCAGCAGGAGGACTAGCGGAACGGGGCAGTTCTTC | CASRRTSGTGQFF
. | TRBJ2-7 | TRBV6-6 | TGTGCCAGCAGTTACTCTGGGCGCAGGGTGGACGAGCAGTACTTC | CASSYSGRRVDEQYF
TRBD2 | TRBJ2-5 | TRBV10-3 | TGTGCCATCAGAGCGGGACTAGCGGAGGGGGAGACCCAGTACTTC | CAIRAGLAEGETQYF
TRBD2 | TRBJ2-7 | TRBV7-3 | TGTGCCAGCAGCTTAACAGGGCTAGCGGGGACCCGCGAGCAGTACTTC | CASSLTGLAGTREQYF
TRBD1 | TRBJ1-1 | TRBV28 | TGTGCCAGCAGATCCCCGGGGACAGGGGCGAAGAACACTGAAGCTTTCTTT | CASRSPGTGAKNTEAFF